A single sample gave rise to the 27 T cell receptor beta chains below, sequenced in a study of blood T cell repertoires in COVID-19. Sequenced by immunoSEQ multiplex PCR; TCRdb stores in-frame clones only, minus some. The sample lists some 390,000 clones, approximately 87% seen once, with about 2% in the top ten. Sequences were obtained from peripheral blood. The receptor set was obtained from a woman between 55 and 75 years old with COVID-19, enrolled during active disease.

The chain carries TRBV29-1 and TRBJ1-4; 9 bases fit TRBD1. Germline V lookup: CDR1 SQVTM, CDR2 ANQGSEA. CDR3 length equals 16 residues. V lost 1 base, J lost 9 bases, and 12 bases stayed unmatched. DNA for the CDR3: TGCAGCGTTGAAGGGACAGGGGAGAGGGAAGGACAAAAACTGTTTTTT. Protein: CSVEGTGEREGQKLFF. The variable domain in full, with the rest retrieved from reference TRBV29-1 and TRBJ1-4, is SAVISQKPSRDICQRGTSLTIQCQVDSQVTMMFWYRQQPGQSLTLIATANQGSEATYESGFVIDKFPISRPNLTFSTLTVSNMSPEDSSIYLCSVEGTGEREGQKLFFGSGTQLSVL.

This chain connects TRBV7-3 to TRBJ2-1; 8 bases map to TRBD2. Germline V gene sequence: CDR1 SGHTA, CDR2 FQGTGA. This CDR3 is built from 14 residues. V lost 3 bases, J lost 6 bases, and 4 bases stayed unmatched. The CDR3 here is CASSLGLDINEQFF. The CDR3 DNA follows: TGTGCCAGCAGCTTGGGACTAGATATCAATGAGCAGTTCTTC.

The CDR3 region has the DNA TGTGCCAGCAGCCCCCCGGGGAATTCACCCCTCCACTTT. Its protein product is CASSPPGNSPLHF. The V call is TRBV6-5, the J call TRBJ1-6; unclear D gene. The CDR3 contains 13 residues. CDR1 is MNHEY and CDR2 is SVGAGI in the germline V gene. V gave up 6 bases and J gave up 7 bases, with 10 bases separating them.

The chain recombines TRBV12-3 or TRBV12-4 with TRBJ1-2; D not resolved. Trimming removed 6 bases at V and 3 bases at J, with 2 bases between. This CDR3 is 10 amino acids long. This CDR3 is CASSDYGYTF. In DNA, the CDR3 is TGTGCCAGCAGCGACTATGGCTACACCTTC.

The CDR3 nucleotides are TGTGCCAGTAGCCCTCTCCTACAGGGAACCGGGGCCAACGTCCTGACTTTC. The encoded protein is CASSPLLQGTGANVLTF. V is TRBV19 and J is TRBJ2-6, with D possibly TRBD1 on 6 matching bases. V was clipped by 6 bases and J by 4 bases, with 19 bases between them. The CDR3 is 17 amino acids. CDR1 and CDR2 (germline): LNHDA, SQIVND (reference sequence). The complete variable domain, with remaining parts taken from reference TRBV19 and TRBJ2-6, reads DGGITQSPKYLFRKEGQNVTLSCEQNLNHDAMYWYRQDPGQGLRLIYYSQIVNDFQKGDIAEGYSVSREKKESFPLTVTSAQKNPTAFYLCASSPLLQGTGANVLTFGAGSRLTVL.

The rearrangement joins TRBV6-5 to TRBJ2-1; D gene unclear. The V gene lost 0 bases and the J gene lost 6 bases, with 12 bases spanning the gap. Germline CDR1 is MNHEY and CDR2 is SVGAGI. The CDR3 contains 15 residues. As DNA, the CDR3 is TGTGCCAGCAGTTACTCGGAGCGCCGGGTCAATGAGCAGTTCTTC. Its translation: CASSYSERRVNEQFF.

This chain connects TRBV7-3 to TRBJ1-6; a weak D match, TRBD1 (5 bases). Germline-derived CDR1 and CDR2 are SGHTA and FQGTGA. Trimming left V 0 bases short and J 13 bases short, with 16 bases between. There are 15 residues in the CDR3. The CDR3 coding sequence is TGTGCCAGCAGCTTAACAGGGGATCTCTATACGCCCCTCCACTTT. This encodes CASSLTGDLYTPLHF.

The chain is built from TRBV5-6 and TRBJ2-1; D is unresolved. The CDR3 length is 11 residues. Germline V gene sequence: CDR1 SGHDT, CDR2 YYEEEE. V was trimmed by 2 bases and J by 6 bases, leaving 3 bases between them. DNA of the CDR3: TGTGCCAGCAGCTTAGCCAATGAGCAGTTCTTC. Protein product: CASSLANEQFF. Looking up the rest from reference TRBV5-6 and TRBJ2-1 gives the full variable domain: DAGVTQSPTHLIKTRGQQVTLRCSPKSGHDTVSWYQQALGQGPQFIFQYYEEEERQRGNFPDRFSGHQFPNYSSELNVNALLLGDSALYLCASSLANEQFFGPGTRLTVL.

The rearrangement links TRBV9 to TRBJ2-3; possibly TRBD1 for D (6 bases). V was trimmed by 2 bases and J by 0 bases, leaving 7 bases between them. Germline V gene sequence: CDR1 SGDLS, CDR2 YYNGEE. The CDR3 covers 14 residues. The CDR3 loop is CASSVTGSTDTQYF. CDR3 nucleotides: TGTGCCAGCAGCGTGACAGGTAGCACAGATACGCAGTATTTT.

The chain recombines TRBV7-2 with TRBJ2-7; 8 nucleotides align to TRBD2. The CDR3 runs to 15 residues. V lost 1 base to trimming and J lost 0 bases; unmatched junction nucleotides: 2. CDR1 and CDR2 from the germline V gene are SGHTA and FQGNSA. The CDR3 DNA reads TGTGCCAGCAGCTTAGGGCGGGGGGCCTCCTACGAGCAGTACTTC. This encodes CASSLGRGASYEQYF.

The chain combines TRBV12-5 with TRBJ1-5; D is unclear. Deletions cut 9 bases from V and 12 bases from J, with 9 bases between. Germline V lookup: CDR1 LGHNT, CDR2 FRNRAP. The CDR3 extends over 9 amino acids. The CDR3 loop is CARQTLQHF. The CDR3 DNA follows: TGTGCTAGACAGACCCTCCAGCATTTT.

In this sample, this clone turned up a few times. CDR3: CAISLSGTEAFF. CDR3 coding DNA: TGTGCCATCAGCCTCTCCGGCACTGAAGCTTTCTTT. V is TRBV10-3 and J is TRBJ1-1; D is unresolved. The CDR3 totals 12 residues. Germline V gene sequence: CDR1 ENHRY, CDR2 SYGVKD. Trimming cost V 6 bases and J 4 bases, with 9 bases left between them.

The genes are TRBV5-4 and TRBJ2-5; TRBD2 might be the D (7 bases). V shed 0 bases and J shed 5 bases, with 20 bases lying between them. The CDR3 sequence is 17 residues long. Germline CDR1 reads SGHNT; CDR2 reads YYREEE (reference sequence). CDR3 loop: CASSLGGGAPLRETQYF. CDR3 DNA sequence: TGTGCCAGCAGCTTGGGTGGGGGGGCCCCCCTTCGGGAGACCCAGTACTTC.

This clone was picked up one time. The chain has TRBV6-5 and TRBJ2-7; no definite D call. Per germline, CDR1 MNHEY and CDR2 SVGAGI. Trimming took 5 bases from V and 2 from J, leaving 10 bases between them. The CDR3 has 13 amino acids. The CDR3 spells CASSPVVAYEQYF. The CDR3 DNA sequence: TGTGCCAGCAGTCCCGTGGTAGCCTACGAGCAGTACTTC.

This CDR3 reads CASSDIGQEETQYF. The DNA for the CDR3 is TGTGCCAGCAGCGACATAGGACAGGAAGAGACCCAGTACTTC. The chain joins TRBV5-8 to TRBJ2-5; the match to TRBD1 covers 7 bases. Trimming at V came to 4 bases and at J to 3 bases, leaving 6 bases not matched to a gene. CDR1 SGHTS and CDR2 YDEGEE come from the germline V gene. The CDR3 has 14 amino acids.

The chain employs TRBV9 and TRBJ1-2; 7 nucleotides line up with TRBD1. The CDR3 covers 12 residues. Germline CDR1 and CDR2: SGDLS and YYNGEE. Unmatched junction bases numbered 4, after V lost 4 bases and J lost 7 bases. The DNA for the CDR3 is TGTGCCAGCAGCCCCTGGACAGGTGGCTACACCTTC. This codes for CASSPWTGGYTF.

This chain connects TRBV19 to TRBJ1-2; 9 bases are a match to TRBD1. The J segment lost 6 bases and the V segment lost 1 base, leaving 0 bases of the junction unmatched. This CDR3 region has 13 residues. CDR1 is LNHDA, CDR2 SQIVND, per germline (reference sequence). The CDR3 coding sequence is TGTGCCAGTAGTATAGGGACAGGGGATGGCTACACCTTC. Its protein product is CASSIGTGDGYTF.

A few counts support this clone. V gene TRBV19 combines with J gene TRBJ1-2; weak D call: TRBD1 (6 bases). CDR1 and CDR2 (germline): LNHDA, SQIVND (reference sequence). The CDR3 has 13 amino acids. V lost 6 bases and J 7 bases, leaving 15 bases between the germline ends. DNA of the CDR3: TGTGCCAGTAGGGCCGGGACAAGTCCTGGCTACACCTTC. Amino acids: CASRAGTSPGYTF.

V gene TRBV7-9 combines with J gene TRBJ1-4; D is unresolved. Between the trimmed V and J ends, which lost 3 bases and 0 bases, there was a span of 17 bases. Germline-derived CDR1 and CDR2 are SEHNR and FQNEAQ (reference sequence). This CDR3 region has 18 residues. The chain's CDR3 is CASSFRTGRKSTNEKLFF. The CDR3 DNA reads TGTGCCAGCAGCTTCCGGACGGGAAGGAAGTCAACTAATGAAAAACTGTTTTTT.

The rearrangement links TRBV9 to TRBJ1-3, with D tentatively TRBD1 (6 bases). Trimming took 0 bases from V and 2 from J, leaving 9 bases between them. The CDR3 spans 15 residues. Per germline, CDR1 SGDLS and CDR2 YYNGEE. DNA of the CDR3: TGTGCCAGCAGCGTAGGCTGGGGGCCTGGAAACACCATATATTTT. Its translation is CASSVGWGPGNTIYF.

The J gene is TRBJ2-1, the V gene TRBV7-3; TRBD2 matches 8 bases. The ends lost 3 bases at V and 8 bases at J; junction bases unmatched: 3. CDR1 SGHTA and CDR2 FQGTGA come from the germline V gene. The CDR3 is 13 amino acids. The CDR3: CASSFGLAYEQFF. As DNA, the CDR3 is TGTGCCAGCAGCTTCGGACTAGCCTATGAGCAGTTCTTC. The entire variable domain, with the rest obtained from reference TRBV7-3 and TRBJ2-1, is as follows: GAGVSQTPSNKVTEKGKYVELRCDPISGHTALYWYRQSLGQGPEFLIYFQGTGAADDSGLPNDRFFAVRPEGSVSTLKIQRTERGDSAVYLCASSFGLAYEQFFGPGTRLTVL.

The CDR3 protein is CASSFRGPNEQYF. As DNA, the CDR3 is TGTGCCAGCAGCTTTAGGGGTCCCAACGAGCAGTACTTC. The chain joins TRBV7-2 to TRBJ2-7; possibly TRBD1 for D (5 bases). The CDR3 has 13 residues. V gave up 3 bases and J gave up 5 bases, with 11 bases separating them. Germline-derived CDR1 and CDR2 are SGHTA and FQGNSA.

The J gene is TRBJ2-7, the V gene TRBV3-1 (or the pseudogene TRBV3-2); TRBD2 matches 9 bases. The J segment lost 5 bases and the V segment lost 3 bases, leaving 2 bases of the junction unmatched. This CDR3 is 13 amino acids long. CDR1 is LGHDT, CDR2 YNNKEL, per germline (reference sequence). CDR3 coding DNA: TGTGCCAGCAGCCAGCGGGGGGGCAACGAGCAGTACTTC. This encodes CASSQRGGNEQYF.

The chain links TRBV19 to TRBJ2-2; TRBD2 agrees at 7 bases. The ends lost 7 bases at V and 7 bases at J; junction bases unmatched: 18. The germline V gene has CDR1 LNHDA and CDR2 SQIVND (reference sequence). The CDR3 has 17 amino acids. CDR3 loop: CASTRRADAPSGGELFF. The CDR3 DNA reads TGTGCCAGTACCAGGCGGGCCGACGCACCTAGCGGCGGGGAGCTGTTTTTT. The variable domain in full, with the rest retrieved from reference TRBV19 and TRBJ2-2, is DGGITQSPKYLFRKEGQNVTLSCEQNLNHDAMYWYRQDPGQGLRLIYYSQIVNDFQKGDIAEGYSVSREKKESFPLTVTSAQKNPTAFYLCASTRRADAPSGGELFFGEGSRLTVL.

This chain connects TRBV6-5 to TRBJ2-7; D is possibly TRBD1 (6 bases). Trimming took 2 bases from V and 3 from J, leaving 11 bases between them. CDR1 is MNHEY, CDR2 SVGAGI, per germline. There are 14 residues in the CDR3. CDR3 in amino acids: CASSYGGSIYEQYF. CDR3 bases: TGTGCCAGCAGTTACGGGGGCAGCATCTACGAGCAGTACTTC.

Here the CDR3 DNA reads TGTGCCAGCAGCTTCGGGGGGACTACGGGGACCCAGTACTTC. Protein sequence: CASSFGGTTGTQYF. The chain recombines TRBV7-9 with TRBJ2-5, with TRBD2 matching 7 bases. Per germline, CDR1 SEHNR and CDR2 FQNEAQ (reference sequence). The CDR3 totals 14 residues. V dropped 3 bases and J dropped 7; count of bases not matched to a gene: 8.

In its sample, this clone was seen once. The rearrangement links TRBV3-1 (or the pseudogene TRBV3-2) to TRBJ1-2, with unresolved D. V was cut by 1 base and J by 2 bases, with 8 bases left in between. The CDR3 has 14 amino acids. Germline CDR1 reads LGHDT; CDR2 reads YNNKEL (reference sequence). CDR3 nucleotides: TGTGCCAGCAGCCAAGTGAACAGAAACTATGGCTACACCTTC. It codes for CASSQVNRNYGYTF.